Listed below are T cell receptor beta chains from one sample, sequenced in a study of T cells in localized non-small cell lung cancer. Produced via immunoSEQ multiplex PCR; TCRdb's table is partial and in-frame only. The sample carries 45,000 to 60,000 clones, roughly nine tenths recorded once. The sample here was PBMCs, taken before any cancer treatment. All receptors come from a man between 40 and 70 years old with stage II lung adenocarcinoma. The CDR3 runs from the conserved cysteine through the conserved F or W. A D gene is named only where the DNA matches it firmly. Size is stated for part of the rows, as once, few or many counts, or as a class when the clone is expanded.

D gene,clone size,J gene,V gene,CDR3 DNA,CDR3 protein
TRBD1,-,TRBJ2-5,TRBV5-4,TGTGCCAGCAGCCCGACAGGGGGAGAGACCCAGTACTTC,CASSPTGGETQYF
-,-,TRBJ2-5,TRBV7-2,TGTGCCAGCAGCTTAGACTGGGAAGGGCCCCAAGAGACCCAGTACTTC,CASSLDWEGPQETQYF
-,-,TRBJ1-2,TRBV27,TGTGCCAGCAGTTGGGGGGGAGGGGGTGGCTACACCTTC,CASSWGGGGGYTF
TRBD1,-,TRBJ1-5,TRBV19,TGTGCCAGTTCCGGGACAGGGGGGATTCAGCCCCAGCATTTT,CASSGTGGIQPQHF
TRBD1,-,TRBJ1-1,TRBV19,TGTGCCAGTAGTAGGAACAGGGGGAGTTGGGTAAATCCTGAAGCTTTCTTT,CASSRNRGSWVNPEAFF
-,-,TRBJ1-3,TRBV11-2,TGTGCCAGCAGCTTAGGCGGGGGAACTGGAAACACCATATATTTT,CASSLGGGTGNTIYF
TRBD1,-,TRBJ2-5,TRBV5-1,TGCGCCAGCAGCTTGCGACAGGGAGAAGAGACCCAGTACTTC,CASSLRQGEETQYF
-,-,TRBJ2-5,TRBV10-3,TGTGCCATAAAAAACCTTAAGACCCCTCTATGGCTGGGAGAGACCCAGTACTTC,CAIKNLKTPLWLGETQYF
TRBD1,once,TRBJ1-4,TRBV2,TGTGCCAGCAGAGGGACAGGGGTTAGTGAAAAACTGTTTTTT,CASRGTGVSEKLFF
-,-,TRBJ2-3,TRBV6-5,TGTGCCAGCAGTAGGGGCGGCACAGATACGCAGTATTTT,CASSRGGTDTQYF